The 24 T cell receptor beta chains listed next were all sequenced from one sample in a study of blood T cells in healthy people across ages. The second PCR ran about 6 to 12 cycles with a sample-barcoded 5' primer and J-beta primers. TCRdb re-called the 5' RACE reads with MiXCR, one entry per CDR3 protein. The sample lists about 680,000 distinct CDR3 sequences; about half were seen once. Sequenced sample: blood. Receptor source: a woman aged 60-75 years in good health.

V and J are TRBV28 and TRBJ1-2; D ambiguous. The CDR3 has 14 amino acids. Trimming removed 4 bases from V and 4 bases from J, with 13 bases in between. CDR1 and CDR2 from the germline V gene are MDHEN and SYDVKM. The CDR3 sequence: CASSSPRRFYGYTF. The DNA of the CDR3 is TGTGCCAGCAGTTCCCCTCGAAGGTTCTATGGCTACACCTTC.

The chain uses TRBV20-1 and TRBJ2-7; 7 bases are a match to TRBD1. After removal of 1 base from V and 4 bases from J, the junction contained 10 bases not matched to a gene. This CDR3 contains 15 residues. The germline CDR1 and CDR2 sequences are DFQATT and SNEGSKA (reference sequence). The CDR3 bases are TGCAGTGCTAGAGTAAGGAAACAGGGGTTTTACGAGCAGTACTTC. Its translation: CSARVRKQGFYEQYF.

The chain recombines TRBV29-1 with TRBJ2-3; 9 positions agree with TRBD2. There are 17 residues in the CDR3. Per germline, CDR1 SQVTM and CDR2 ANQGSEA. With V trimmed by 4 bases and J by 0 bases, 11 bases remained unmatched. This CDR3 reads CSVGVAGAWDSTDTQYF. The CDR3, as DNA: TGCAGCGTTGGAGTAGCGGGAGCCTGGGACAGCACAGATACGCAGTATTTT.

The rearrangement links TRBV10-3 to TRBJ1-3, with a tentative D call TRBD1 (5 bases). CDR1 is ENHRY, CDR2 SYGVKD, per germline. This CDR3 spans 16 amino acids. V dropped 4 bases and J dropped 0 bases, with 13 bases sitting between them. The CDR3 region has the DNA TGTGCCATCAGTGTTACAGGAAAGGGCTCTGGAAACACCATATATTTT. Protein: CAISVTGKGSGNTIYF.

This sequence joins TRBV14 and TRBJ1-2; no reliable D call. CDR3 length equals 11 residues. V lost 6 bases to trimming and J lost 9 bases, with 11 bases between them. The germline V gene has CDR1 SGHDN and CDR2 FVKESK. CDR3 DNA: TGTGCCAGCAGTCATCGGGCGAGCTACACCTTC. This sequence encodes CASSHRASYTF.

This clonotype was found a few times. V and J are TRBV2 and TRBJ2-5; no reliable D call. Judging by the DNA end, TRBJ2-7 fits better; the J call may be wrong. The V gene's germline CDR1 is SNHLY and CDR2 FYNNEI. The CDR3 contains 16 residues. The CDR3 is CASSENSKTGRYEQYF. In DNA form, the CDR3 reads TGTGCCAGCAGTGAAAATTCTAAGACCGGACGGTACGAGCAGTACTTC.

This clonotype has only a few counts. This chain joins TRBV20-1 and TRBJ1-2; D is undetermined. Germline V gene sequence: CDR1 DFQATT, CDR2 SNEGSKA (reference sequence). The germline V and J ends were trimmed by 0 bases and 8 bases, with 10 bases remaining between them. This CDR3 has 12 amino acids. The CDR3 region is CSARDRVWGYTF. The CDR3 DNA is TGCAGTGCTAGAGACAGAGTCTGGGGCTACACCTTC.

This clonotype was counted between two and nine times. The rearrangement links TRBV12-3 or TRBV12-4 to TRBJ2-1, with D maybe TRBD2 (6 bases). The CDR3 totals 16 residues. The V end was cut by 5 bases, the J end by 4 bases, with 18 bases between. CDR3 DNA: TGTGCCAGCAGTCCCCAAGGAGGGATCGATTACAATGAGCAGTTCTTC. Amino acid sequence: CASSPQGGIDYNEQFF.

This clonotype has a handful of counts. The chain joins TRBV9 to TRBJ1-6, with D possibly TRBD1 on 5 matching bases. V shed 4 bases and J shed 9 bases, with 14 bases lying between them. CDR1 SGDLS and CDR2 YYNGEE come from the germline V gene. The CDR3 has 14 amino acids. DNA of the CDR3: TGTGCCAGCAGCACGGACATGCCGGGTTCACCCCTCCACTTT. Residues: CASSTDMPGSPLHF.

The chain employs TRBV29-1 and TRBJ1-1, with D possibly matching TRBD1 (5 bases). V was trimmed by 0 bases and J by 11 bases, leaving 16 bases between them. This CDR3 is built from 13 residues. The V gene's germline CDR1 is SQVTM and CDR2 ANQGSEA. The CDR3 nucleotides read TGCAGCGTTGAAGAAGGTCAGGGAGGGAAGGCTTTCTTT. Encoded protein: CSVEEGQGGKAFF.

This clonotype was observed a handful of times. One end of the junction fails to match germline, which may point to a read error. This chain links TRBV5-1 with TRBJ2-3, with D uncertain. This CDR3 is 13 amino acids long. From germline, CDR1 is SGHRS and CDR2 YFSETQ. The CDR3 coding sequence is TGCGCCAGCACCGGACCCCGCACGGATACGCAGTATTTT. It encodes CASTGPRTDTQYF. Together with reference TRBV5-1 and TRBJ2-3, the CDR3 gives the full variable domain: KAGVTQTPRYLIKTRGQQVTLSCSPISGHRSVSWYQQTPGQGLQFLFEYFSETQRNKGNFPGRFSGRQFSNSRSEMNVSTLELGDSALYLCASTGPRTDTQYFGPGTRLTVL.

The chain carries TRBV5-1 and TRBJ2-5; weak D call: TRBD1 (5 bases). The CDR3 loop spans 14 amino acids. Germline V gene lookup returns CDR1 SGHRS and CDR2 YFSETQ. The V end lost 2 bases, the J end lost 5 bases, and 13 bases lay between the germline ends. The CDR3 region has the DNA TGCGCCAGCAGCTTTCAGGGATCGTCCGAGACCCAGTACTTC. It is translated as CASSFQGSSETQYF.

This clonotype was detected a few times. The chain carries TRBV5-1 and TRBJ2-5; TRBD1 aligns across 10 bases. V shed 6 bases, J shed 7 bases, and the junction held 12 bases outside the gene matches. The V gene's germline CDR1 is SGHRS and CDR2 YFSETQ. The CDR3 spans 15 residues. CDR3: CASKSGTGVGGTQYF. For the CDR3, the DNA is TGCGCCAGCAAATCGGGGACAGGGGTCGGGGGGACCCAGTACTTC. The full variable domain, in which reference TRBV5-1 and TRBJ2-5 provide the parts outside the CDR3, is KAGVTQTPRYLIKTRGQQVTLSCSPISGHRSVSWYQQTPGQGLQFLFEYFSETQRNKGNFPGRFSGRQFSNSRSEMNVSTLELGDSALYLCASKSGTGVGGTQYFGPGTRLLVL.

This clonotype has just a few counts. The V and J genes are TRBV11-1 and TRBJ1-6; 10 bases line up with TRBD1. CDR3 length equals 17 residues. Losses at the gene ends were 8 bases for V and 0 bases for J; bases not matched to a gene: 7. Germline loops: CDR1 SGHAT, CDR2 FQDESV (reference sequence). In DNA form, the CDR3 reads TGTGCCAGCGGCGGGGGACAGGGGAGCTCCTATAATTCACCCCTCCACTTT. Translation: CASGGGQGSSYNSPLHF.

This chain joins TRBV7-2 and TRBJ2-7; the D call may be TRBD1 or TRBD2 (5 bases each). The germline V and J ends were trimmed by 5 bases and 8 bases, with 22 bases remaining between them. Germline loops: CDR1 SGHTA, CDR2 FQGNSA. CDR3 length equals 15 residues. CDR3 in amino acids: CASSPTGTYNCKQYF. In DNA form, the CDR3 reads TGTGCCAGCAGCCCTACCGGGACGTACAACTGCAAGCAGTACTTC.

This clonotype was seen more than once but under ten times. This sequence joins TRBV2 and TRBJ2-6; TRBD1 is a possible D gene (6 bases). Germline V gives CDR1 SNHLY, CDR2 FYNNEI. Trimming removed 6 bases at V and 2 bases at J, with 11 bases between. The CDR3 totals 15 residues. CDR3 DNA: TGTGCCAGCAGGACCGGGACAACTGGGGCCAACGTCCTGACTTTC. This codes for CASRTGTTGANVLTF. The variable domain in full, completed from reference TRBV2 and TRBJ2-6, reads EPEVTQTPSHQVTQMGQEVILRCVPISNHLYFYWYRQILGQKVEFLVSFYNNEISEKSEIFDDQFSVERPDGSNFTLKIRSTKLEDSAMYFCASRTGTTGANVLTFGAGSRLTVL.

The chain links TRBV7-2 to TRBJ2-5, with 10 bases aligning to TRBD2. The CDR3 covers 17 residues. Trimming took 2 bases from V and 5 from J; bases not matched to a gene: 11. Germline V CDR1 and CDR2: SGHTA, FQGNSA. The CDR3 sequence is CASSLRASGSNAETQYF. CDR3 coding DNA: TGTGCCAGCAGCTTACGGGCTAGCGGGAGCAACGCGGAGACCCAGTACTTC.

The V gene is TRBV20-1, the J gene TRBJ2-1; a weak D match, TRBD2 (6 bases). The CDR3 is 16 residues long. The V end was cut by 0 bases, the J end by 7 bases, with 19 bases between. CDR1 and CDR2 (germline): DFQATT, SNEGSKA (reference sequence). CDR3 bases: TGCAGTGCTAGAGATCGAAGACTGGGACTCCAAAATGAGCAGTTCTTC. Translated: CSARDRRLGLQNEQFF.

The CDR3 DNA follows: TGTGCCAGCAGCCGAAACAGTTTTGCTTTAGGCTACACCTTC. It encodes CASSRNSFALGYTF. V is TRBV7-9 and J is TRBJ1-2, with unresolved D. Germline CDR1 reads SEHNR; CDR2 reads FQNEAQ (reference sequence). Trimming took 5 bases from V and 8 from J, leaving 18 bases between them. This CDR3 is 14 amino acids long.

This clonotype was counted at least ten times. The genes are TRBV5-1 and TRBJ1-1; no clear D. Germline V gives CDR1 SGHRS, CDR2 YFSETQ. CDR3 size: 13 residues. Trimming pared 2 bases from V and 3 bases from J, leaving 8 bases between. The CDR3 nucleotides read TGCGCCAGCAGCTTCCAGGAATACACTGAAGCTTTCTTT. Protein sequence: CASSFQEYTEAFF. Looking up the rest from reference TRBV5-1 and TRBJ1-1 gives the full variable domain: KAGVTQTPRYLIKTRGQQVTLSCSPISGHRSVSWYQQTPGQGLQFLFEYFSETQRNKGNFPGRFSGRQFSNSRSEMNVSTLELGDSALYLCASSFQEYTEAFFGQGTRLTVV.

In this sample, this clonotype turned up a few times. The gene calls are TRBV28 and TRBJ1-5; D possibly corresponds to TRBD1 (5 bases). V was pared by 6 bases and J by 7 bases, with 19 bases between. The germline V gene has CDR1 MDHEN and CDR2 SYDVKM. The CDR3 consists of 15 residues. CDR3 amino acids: CASSGTTHGAQPQHF. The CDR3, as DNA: TGTGCCAGCAGCGGGACCACCCATGGGGCCCAGCCCCAGCATTTT.

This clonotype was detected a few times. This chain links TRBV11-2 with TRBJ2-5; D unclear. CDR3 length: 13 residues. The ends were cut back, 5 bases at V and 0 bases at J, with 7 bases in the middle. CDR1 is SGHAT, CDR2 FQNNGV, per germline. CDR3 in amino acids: CASSPSNQETQYF. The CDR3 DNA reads TGTGCCAGCAGCCCCTCGAACCAAGAGACCCAGTACTTC.

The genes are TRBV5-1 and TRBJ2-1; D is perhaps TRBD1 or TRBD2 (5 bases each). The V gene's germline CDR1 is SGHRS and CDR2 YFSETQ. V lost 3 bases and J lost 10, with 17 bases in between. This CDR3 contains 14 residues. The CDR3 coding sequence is TGCGCCAGCAGCTGGGGCCCCGGGGTGGCCGAGCAGTTCTTC. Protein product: CASSWGPGVAEQFF.

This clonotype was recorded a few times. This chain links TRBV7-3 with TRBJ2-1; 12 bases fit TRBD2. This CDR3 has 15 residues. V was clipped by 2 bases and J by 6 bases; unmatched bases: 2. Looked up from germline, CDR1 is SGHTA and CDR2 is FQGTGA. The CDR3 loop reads CASSLGLAGPNEQFF. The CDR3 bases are TGTGCCAGCAGCTTAGGACTAGCGGGACCCAATGAGCAGTTCTTC.